This T cell receptor (beta chain) was captured by sequencing in a study of T cell repertoires in cytomegalovirus infection. This CDR3 has 16 amino acids. CDR1 is MNHEY, CDR2 SVGAGI, per germline. V lost 0 bases to trimming and J lost 3 bases, with 12 bases between them. TCRdb re-analysed the reads in MiXCR, keeping a single row per CDR3 protein. Of around 240,000 distinct CDR3 sequences detected, about 20% appear once; the ten largest clones hold 15% to 20%. This TCR was recovered from a human donor in good health (CMV status not recorded). Some clones in this sample may be carry-over from other donors' samples. The rearrangement links TRBV6-5 to TRBJ1-5; maybe TRBD1 (6 bases). Sequencing was done on a sample of CD8+ T cells from PBMCs. This chain's CDR3 is CASSYSAGEVNQPQHF. CDR3 nucleotides: TGTGCCAGCAGTTACTCGGCAGGGGAGGTCAATCAGCCCCAGCATTTT.